This is a list of T cell receptor beta chains from one sample in a study of OX40 agonist ivuxolimab in advanced cancers. Sequencing used immunoSEQ multiplex PCR; TCRdb keeps in-frame clones, though not all of them. The repertoire has some 58,000 clones, 90% to 95% of them found once; the top ten carry around 1.8%. The sample here was CD4+ or CD8+ T cells sorted from blood, taken in a trial of the OX40 agonist ivuxolimab. These receptors were obtained from an adult with an advanced solid tumor such as melanoma, head and neck, liver or kidney cancer. CDR3s include the opening cysteine and the closing phenylalanine or tryptophan. A D gene is named only where the DNA matches it firmly. Clone size is stated in some rows and not others, as once, few, many or a class when expanded.

v_gene	d_gene	j_gene	abundance	CDR3aa	CDR3nt
TRBV4-1	TRBD1	TRBJ1-4	once	CASSPRQGTEKLFF	TGCGCCAGCAGCCCTCGACAGGGTACTGAAAAACTGTTTTTT
TRBV6-5	NA	TRBJ1-2	NA	CASSREGGSYGYTF	TGTGCCAGCAGTCGAGAGGGGGGATCGTATGGCTACACCTTC
TRBV6-1	NA	TRBJ2-2	NA	CATRWADTGELFF	TGTGCCACCCGATGGGCGGACACCGGGGAGCTGTTTTTT
TRBV10-1	TRBD1	TRBJ2-7	NA	CASSPGTGGPYEQYF	TGCGCCAGCAGTCCCGGGACAGGGGGCCCCTACGAGCAGTACTTC
TRBV6-1	NA	TRBJ2-3	NA	CASRMNRGTDTQYF	TGTGCCAGCAGAATGAACAGGGGCACAGATACGCAGTATTTT
TRBV19	NA	TRBJ2-2	NA	CASSSQTGNTGELFF	TGTGCCAGTAGTTCACAGACAGGGAACACCGGGGAGCTGTTTTTT
TRBV4-1	NA	TRBJ2-5	NA	CASSQAGAREETQYF	TGCGCCAGCAGCCAAGCGGGGGCGCGGGAAGAGACCCAGTACTTC
TRBV5-1	NA	TRBJ2-2	once	CASSFPSEGTGELFF	TGCGCCAGCAGCTTCCCTAGCGAAGGCACCGGGGAGCTGTTTTTT
TRBV6-1	NA	TRBJ1-1	NA	CASSSLALEAFF	TGTGCCAGCAGTAGTTTGGCTCTTGAAGCTTTCTTT
TRBV19	NA	TRBJ1-4	few	CASSNGRGEKLFF	TGTGCCAGTAGTAACGGCAGGGGAGAAAAACTGTTTTTT
TRBV18	NA	TRBJ2-1	NA	CASSPGTMGYNEQFF	TGTGCCAGCTCCCCCGGGACAATGGGGTACAATGAGCAGTTCTTC
TRBV19	NA	TRBJ1-5	NA	CASSIFGESNQPQHF	TGTGCCAGTAGTATTTTCGGGGAGAGCAATCAGCCCCAGCATTTT
TRBV6-5	NA	TRBJ1-5	NA	CASSYSATINQPQHF	TGTGCCAGCAGTTACTCAGCCACTATCAATCAGCCCCAGCATTTT
TRBV4-1	NA	TRBJ1-5	NA	CASSQDGFNQPQHF	TGCGCCAGCAGCCAGGACGGGTTCAATCAGCCCCAGCATTTT
TRBV2	TRBD1	TRBJ1-1	NA	CASKGQGMNTEAFF	TGTGCCAGCAAAGGACAGGGGATGAACACTGAAGCTTTCTTT
TRBV19	TRBD1	TRBJ1-2	NA	CASRKQGYYGYTF	TGTGCCAGTAGGAAACAGGGGTACTATGGCTACACCTTC
TRBV7-9	TRBD2	TRBJ2-1	NA	CASSFGTGGVEQFF	TGTGCCAGCAGCTTCGGTACGGGAGGTGTGGAGCAGTTCTTC
TRBV28	NA	TRBJ1-2	NA	CASSPTQGYYGYTF	TGTGCCAGCAGCCCCACCCAGGGGTACTATGGCTACACCTTC
TRBV4-2	TRBD2	TRBJ2-2	NA	CASSKGRLAGGQNTGELFF	TGTGCCAGCTCTAAGGGGCGGCTAGCGGGAGGACAGAACACCGGGGAGCTGTTTTTT
TRBV19	NA	TRBJ1-1	NA	CASTQRSMNTEAFF	TGTGCCAGTACCCAGCGCAGCATGAACACTGAAGCTTTCTTT
TRBV7-9	NA	TRBJ2-7	few	CASSPSGSEQYF	TGTGCCAGCAGCCCGTCTGGATCCGAGCAGTACTTC
TRBV30	NA	TRBJ2-3	NA	CAWSAGGARSDTQYF	TGTGCCTGGAGTGCGGGCGGGGCTAGGTCAGATACGCAGTATTTT
TRBV19	NA	TRBJ2-6	few	CASSIALAPGANVLTF	TGTGCCAGTAGTATCGCACTCGCCCCTGGGGCCAACGTCCTGACTTTC
TRBV12-5	NA	TRBJ2-3	NA	CASGGEDTQYF	TGTGCTAGTGGTGGAGAAGATACGCAGTATTTT
TRBV2	TRBD1	TRBJ1-5	NA	CASRTGNSQPQHF	TGTGCCAGCAGGACAGGGAATAGTCAGCCCCAGCATTTT
TRBV6-1	NA	TRBJ2-1	NA	CASRRGGGEDNEQFF	TGTGCCAGCAGGAGGGGAGGGGGGGAAGACAATGAGCAGTTCTTC
TRBV18	NA	TRBJ2-1	once	CASSPPFERERANNEQFF	TGTGCCAGCTCACCACCGTTTGAAAGGGAGAGGGCTAACAATGAGCAGTTCTTC
TRBV5-4	TRBD1	TRBJ1-1	NA	CASSRGTEMNTEAFF	TGTGCCAGCAGCCGAGGGACAGAGATGAACACTGAAGCTTTCTTT